This TCR beta chain came from a study of beta chain features in type 1 diabetes. Study overall: Comparable age, gender and cell yields were observed in patients relative to healthy donors. The study's findings and limits: Shorter TCRB CDR3s, moderately but significantly so, were found in Type 1 diabetes patients in all four CD4+ subsets. Here, the possible influence of HLA type (on TCRB rearrangement) remained unresolved.

A note on this clone: The antigen remains unidentified.

The isolated RNA, all of it, was reverse transcribed, so expressed TCRB transcripts were what got sequenced. Assay: immunoSEQ multiplex PCR; the TCRdb copy retains only in-frame clones and omits some. Here the sample spans almost 350,000 clones, around 7.6% being singletons. Germline V gives CDR1 MNHNY, CDR2 SVGAGI (reference sequence). V gave up 7 bases and J gave up 2 bases, with 9 bases separating them. The CDR3 is made up of 12 amino acids. All sorted populations exceeded 95% purity. J is TRBJ2-7 and V is TRBV6-6; D ambiguous. The clonotype was recovered from a woman under 30 in good health. Sequenced material: central memory CD4+ T cells from blood. DNA for the CDR3: TGTGCCAGCACTGGCAAACCCTACGAGCAGTACTTC. Its protein is CASTGKPYEQYF.